This T cell receptor beta chain was recovered during a study of CD8 T cells in ankylosing spondylitis listed by TCRdb under 2017. At the level of the whole study: The study set out to find disease-linked TCR variants by profiling T cell receptor beta repertoires in ankylosing spondylitis patients and healthy donors. The full study cohort was made up of about 24 ankylosing spondylitis patients and 108 healthy donors. Peripheral blood was sampled, and synovial fluid was also collected from ankylosing spondylitis patients.

Sequences MNHEY (CDR1) and SVGEGT (CDR2) are obtained from the germline V gene. Between the V and J ends, shortened by 6 bases and 2 bases respectively, the junction contains 12 bases. Including cysteine and phenylalanine, the CDR3 has 14 amino acids. The kept DNA is CDR3 alone, 42 bases in frame from the first base. This clonotype was detected many times. No antigen is known for it. No much larger clone is present one base from it, and per-base qualities are unavailable. The paper as a whole reports these results and caveats: Some motif variants were previously reported in synovial fluid and blood of reactive arthritis patients, suggesting common disease-initiation mechanisms. The disease-linked clones were reported as significantly enriched in matched synovial fluid samples from ankylosing spondylitis patients. A TCR beta motif made up of roughly eight highly homologous amino acid variants appeared to be characteristic of blood from ankylosing spondylitis patients. The disease-linked clones had a CD8+ phenotype and were found at relatively low frequencies in peripheral blood.

The data were produced on an Illumina HiSeq 2500. Quantitative 5'-RACE with molecular barcodes was the method used to prepare the TCR beta libraries. For the original study's pipeline: Disease-linked TCR variants were identified with a new computational method built on a probabilistic model of VDJ rearrangement. TCRdb reworked the public reads: Q25 trimming with fastp, MiXCR clone assembly, productive beta chains retained. Records with the same CDR3 protein are collapsed into one entry carrying the most frequent genes and DNA. The V and J calls and clone size come from TCRdb's table, not from the authors' own analysis. The sample table contains 100,000 or so distinct CDR3 sequences; only one count was recorded for roughly 9% of them. Jointly, the top ten make up over 25% of the sample.

The sequence links TRBV6-2 or TRBV6-3 to TRBJ2-3; there is no confident call for the D gene. The clonotype comes from a male donor with ankylosing spondylitis. The sequenced sample consisted of blood, either unsorted or a sorted T cell fraction (not recorded which). CDR3 protein: CASSEVSITDTQYF. The DNA sequence follows: TGTGCCAGCAGCGAGGTCTCTATCACAGATACGCAGTATTTT.